These 30 T cell receptor beta chains were all obtained from the same sample, sequenced in a study of blood T cell repertoires in COVID-19. Profiling relied on immunoSEQ multiplex PCR, and the TCRdb table lists in-frame clones only, not all of them. This table holds over 200,000 clones, over 75% found once. Sequencing was carried out using peripheral blood. The receptors were sampled from a man aged 35 to 55 with active or convalescent COVID-19.

The chain is built from TRBV11-1 and TRBJ2-1; tentative D call: TRBD2 (6 bases). The V end lost 2 bases, the J end lost 0 bases, and 11 bases lay between the germline ends. The CDR3 has 16 amino acids. CDR1 and CDR2 (germline): SGHAT, FQDESV (reference sequence). The CDR3 region is CASSLIGTRSYNEQFF. In DNA form, the CDR3 reads TGTGCCAGCAGCTTAATCGGGACTCGCTCCTACAATGAGCAGTTCTTC.

The J gene is TRBJ1-4, the V gene TRBV6-5; 7 nucleotides agree with TRBD1. Per the germline V gene, CDR1 is MNHEY and CDR2 is SVGAGI. CDR3 length equals 15 residues. The junction had 6 bases not matched to a gene; V was cut back by 0 bases and J by 8 bases. DNA for the CDR3: TGTGCCAGCAGTTACTCCACAGGGGTTGGGGAAAAACTGTTTTTT. Its protein product is CASSYSTGVGEKLFF.

This clone was seen at least ten times. This chain connects TRBV19 to TRBJ2-1, with 10 nucleotides matching TRBD2. The CDR3 contains 16 residues. CDR1 and CDR2 (germline): LNHDA, SQIVND (reference sequence). V trimming: 0 bases; J trimming: 10 bases; junction bases outside the gene matches: 9. DNA for the CDR3: TGTGCCAGTAGTATAGATCTGTCTAGCGGGGGTCAGGAGCAGTTCTTC. Protein product: CASSIDLSSGGQEQFF.

V gene TRBV3-1 (or the pseudogene TRBV3-2) combines with J gene TRBJ2-1; 9 positions agree with TRBD2. This CDR3 is built from 14 residues. Germline CDR1 reads LGHDT; CDR2 reads YNNKEL (reference sequence). With V trimmed by 3 bases and J by 9 bases, 6 bases remained unmatched. CDR3 loop: CASSQVAGEVEQFF. CDR3 coding DNA: TGTGCCAGCAGCCAGGTAGCGGGAGAAGTTGAGCAGTTCTTC.

The J gene is TRBJ2-1, the V gene TRBV5-4, with 9 bases lining up with TRBD1. Per the germline V gene, CDR1 is SGHNT and CDR2 is YYREEE (reference sequence). The V and J ends lost 5 bases and 4 bases, in that order; junction bases with no gene match: 7. The CDR3 length is 15 residues. In nucleotides, the CDR3 is TGTGCCAGCAGAGAGCGACAGGGGGGATACAATGAGCAGTTCTTC. Its protein product is CASRERQGGYNEQFF.

The V call is TRBV7-8, the J call TRBJ2-7, with 8 bases identical to TRBD2. Per germline, CDR1 SGHVS and CDR2 FQNEAQ. The CDR3 extends over 15 amino acids. J was trimmed by 5 bases and V by 0 bases; bases with no gene match: 6. As DNA, the CDR3 is TGTGCCAGCAGCTTAGCATTTTTGCGGGAGGACGAGCAGTACTTC. Amino acids: CASSLAFLREDEQYF.

This sequence joins TRBV5-1 and TRBJ2-1; 8 bases are shared with TRBD2. Germline trimming cut 8 bases from V and 0 bases from J; bases unmatched to any gene: 10. This CDR3 is 16 amino acids long. Per germline, CDR1 SGHRS and CDR2 YFSETQ. Written as DNA, the CDR3 is TGCGCCAGTATGAGAGGGCTAGCGGGCTCCTACAATGAGCAGTTCTTC. The encoded protein is CASMRGLAGSYNEQFF.

This clone occurred a few times. J is TRBJ1-1 and V is TRBV5-4; tentatively, D is TRBD1 (6 bases). Trimming took 4 bases from V and 1 from J, leaving 17 bases between them. From germline, CDR1 is SGHNT and CDR2 YYREEE (reference sequence). The CDR3 is 16 residues long. For the CDR3, the DNA is TGTGCCAGCAGCCCGGACCCATACAGGGAGAACACTGAAGCTTTCTTT. Amino acid sequence: CASSPDPYRENTEAFF.

The chain employs TRBV7-3 and TRBJ1-1; TRBD1 aligns across 7 bases. V was clipped by 5 bases and J by 5 bases; unmatched bases: 8. This CDR3 is 14 amino acids long. The germline CDR1 and CDR2 sequences are SGHTA and FQGTGA. The CDR3 sequence: CASSKGGAGTEAFF. CDR3 bases: TGTGCCAGCAGCAAAGGGGGCGCGGGTACTGAAGCTTTCTTT.

The J gene is TRBJ2-7, the V gene TRBV4-1; D unresolved. The CDR3 has 15 residues. V gave up 0 bases and J gave up 10 bases, with 19 bases separating them. From germline, CDR1 is MGHRA and CDR2 YSYEKL. The CDR3 DNA follows: TGCGCCAGCAGCCAAGATCGAAGCACAGCCAATATTCAGTACTTC. It translates to CASSQDRSTANIQYF.

V usage is TRBV12-3 or TRBV12-4 and J usage is TRBJ1-1, with 7 bases lining up with TRBD1. This CDR3 has 13 residues. Trimming removed 6 bases from V and 4 bases from J; junction bases left unmatched: 5. CDR3 loop: CASRWDRSTEAFF. The CDR3 DNA is TGTGCCAGCAGGTGGGACAGAAGCACTGAAGCTTTCTTT.

The chain has TRBV18 and TRBJ1-1; D not certain. Germline CDR1 and CDR2: KGHSH and LQKENI. Trimming cost V 5 bases and J 1 base, with 8 bases left between them. The CDR3 is 13 residues long. The CDR3 DNA reads TGTGCCAGCTCAGGGAGCAGGAACACTGAAGCTTTCTTT. Its protein product is CASSGSRNTEAFF.

The rearrangement joins TRBV7-9 to TRBJ1-4; tentatively, D is TRBD1 (6 bases). Germline lookup yields CDR1 SEHNR and CDR2 FQNEAQ (reference sequence). With 4 bases removed from V and 8 bases from J, the gap between germline ends came to 17 bases. CDR3 length: 15 amino acids. The CDR3 here is CASSSRAGVEEKLFF. The CDR3 DNA is TGTGCCAGCAGCTCCCGAGCAGGGGTGGAAGAAAAACTGTTTTTT.

V gene TRBV27 combines with J gene TRBJ1-1; perhaps TRBD1 as D (6 bases). In germline, CDR1 is MNHEY, CDR2 SMNVEV (reference sequence). CDR3 length: 14 amino acids. The V end lost 7 bases, the J end lost 6 bases, and 18 bases lay between the germline ends. This CDR3 is CASTPTGLASEAFF. CDR3 bases: TGTGCCAGCACCCCGACAGGCCTCGCCTCTGAAGCTTTCTTT.

This chain uses TRBV19 with TRBJ1-5, with no clear D. Germline CDR1 reads LNHDA; CDR2 reads SQIVND (reference sequence). V lost 5 bases to trimming and J lost 3 bases, with 8 bases between them. There are 13 residues in the CDR3. The DNA for the CDR3 is TGTGCCAGTAGTGGAGGGAACAATCAGCCCCAGCATTTT. Amino acids: CASSGGNNQPQHF.

The V gene is TRBV2, the J gene TRBJ1-2, with D possibly matching TRBD1 (6 bases). CDR3 size: 16 residues. V shed 7 bases and J shed 3 bases, with 21 bases lying between them. Germline CDR1 is SNHLY and CDR2 is FYNNEI. As DNA, the CDR3 is TGTGCCAGCACCCCAAGAGGGGGTATGTGGGACTATGGCTACACCTTC. It translates to CASTPRGGMWDYGYTF.

V usage is TRBV27 and J usage is TRBJ2-4; 7 bases match TRBD1. Germline CDR1 MNHEY, CDR2 SMNVEV (reference sequence). V was clipped by 5 bases and J by 0 bases; unmatched bases: 13. This CDR3 is 18 amino acids long. CDR3 in DNA: TGTGCCAGCAGTCCTCTTAAAGACAGGGCAGGAGCCAAAAACATTCAGTACTTC. Amino acid sequence: CASSPLKDRAGAKNIQYF.

The V call is TRBV24-1, the J call TRBJ2-3, with D perhaps TRBD1 (6 bases). The CDR3 totals 15 residues. The ends were cut back, 4 bases at V and 0 bases at J, with 10 bases in the middle. Germline CDR1 and CDR2: KGHDR and SFDVKD. Here the CDR3 reads CATSEGALSTDTQYF. CDR3 DNA sequence: TGTGCCACCAGTGAGGGGGCACTAAGCACAGATACGCAGTATTTT.

This clone came up once. CDR3 sequence: CASIHPQGSIQYF. The CDR3 DNA sequence: TGCGCCAGCATTCACCCTCAAGGGAGCATTCAGTACTTC. The chain joins TRBV10-2 to TRBJ2-4; perhaps TRBD2 as D (5 bases). V lost 7 bases, J lost 9 bases, and 16 bases lay in between. The CDR3 runs 13 residues. From germline, CDR1 is WSHSY and CDR2 SAAADI.

The chain uses TRBV18 and TRBJ1-6, with 10 nucleotides matching TRBD1. The CDR3 spans 13 residues. Germline V gives CDR1 KGHSH, CDR2 LQKENI. V dropped 4 bases and J dropped 12; count of bases not matched to a gene: 3. Written as DNA, the CDR3 is TGTGCCAGCTCACGCGGACAGGGGGAACCCCTCCACTTT. Amino acids: CASSRGQGEPLHF.

The rearrangement links TRBV2 to TRBJ2-1; 7 bases match TRBD2. Germline V CDR1 and CDR2: SNHLY, FYNNEI. This CDR3 has 15 residues. With V trimmed by 6 bases and J by 8 bases, 13 bases remained unmatched. CDR3 DNA sequence: TGTGCCAGCAGCCGGGAGGCGGGAGTCTTGGATGAGCAGTTCTTC. The encoded protein is CASSREAGVLDEQFF.

This clone was recorded only once. The chain couples TRBV5-5 to TRBJ1-4; D remains ambiguous. The CDR3 contains 14 residues. Germline V gene sequence: CDR1 SGHKS, CDR2 YYEKEE (reference sequence). V dropped 4 bases and J dropped 8 bases, with 15 bases sitting between them. The CDR3 DNA reads as TGTGCCAGCAGCCCGCCTGATAGGGAGGAAAAACTGTTTTTT. As protein: CASSPPDREEKLFF.

The chain carries TRBV27 and TRBJ1-1; a possible D gene is TRBD1 (6 bases). The CDR3 spans 13 residues. Between the trimmed V and J ends, which lost 5 bases and 5 bases, there was a span of 12 bases. Germline-derived CDR1 and CDR2 are MNHEY and SMNVEV (reference sequence). The CDR3 spells CASSQQGRTEAFF. CDR3 sequence (DNA): TGTGCCAGCAGTCAACAGGGAAGAACTGAAGCTTTCTTT.

This sequence joins TRBV5-4 and TRBJ2-1; 7 bases map to TRBD1. The CDR3 covers 15 residues. V trimming: 4 bases; J trimming: 4 bases; junction bases outside the gene matches: 8. Germline CDR1 and CDR2: SGHNT and YYREEE (reference sequence). CDR3 sequence (DNA): TGTGCCAGCAGCCCTAAAACAGGGGATTACAATGAGCAGTTCTTC. Protein sequence: CASSPKTGDYNEQFF.

This clone was seen more than once but under ten times. This chain joins TRBV12-3 or TRBV12-4 and TRBJ1-1; D gene unclear. This CDR3 is 13 amino acids long. V lost 7 bases and J 1 base, leaving 10 bases between the germline ends. CDR3 nucleotides: TGTGCCAGCAACTTAGAGGGGAACACTGAAGCTTTCTTT. Encoded protein: CASNLEGNTEAFF.

The chain employs TRBV6-5 and TRBJ2-7; the match to TRBD1 covers 8 bases. The trim removed 5 bases at V and 2 bases at J, leaving 5 bases unmatched. The length of the CDR3 is 14 residues. Germline-derived CDR1 and CDR2 are MNHEY and SVGAGI. The DNA of the CDR3 is TGTGCCAGCAGTAAAAGACAGGGGCCCTACGAGCAGTACTTC. It yields the protein CASSKRQGPYEQYF.

The chain joins TRBV5-4 to TRBJ2-1; D perhaps matches TRBD1 (5 bases). V was shortened by 5 bases and J by 9 bases, with 15 bases between the two germline ends. The V gene's germline CDR1 is SGHNT and CDR2 YYREEE (reference sequence). This CDR3 spans 13 amino acids. The CDR3 is CASSRQGPSEQFF. CDR3 coding DNA: TGTGCCAGCAGTCGTCAGGGTCCCAGTGAGCAGTTCTTC.

This clone was found once. The gene calls are TRBV10-3 and TRBJ1-5; D gene ambiguous. V was trimmed by 8 bases and J by 6 bases, leaving 8 bases between them. Germline V gives CDR1 ENHRY, CDR2 SYGVKD. The CDR3 runs to 11 residues. CDR3 sequence reads: CAIRRGQPQHF. In DNA, the CDR3 is TGTGCCATCCGTAGAGGTCAGCCCCAGCATTTT.

The chain joins TRBV3-1 (or the pseudogene TRBV3-2) to TRBJ2-3; 12 positions match TRBD2. This CDR3 has 19 residues. With 5 bases clipped from V and 2 bases from J, the junction kept 14 bases outside the gene matches. In germline, CDR1 is LGHDT, CDR2 YNNKEL (reference sequence). The CDR3 DNA sequence: TGTGCCAGCAGCTTTGAGGGAGGACTAGCGGGAATTCTCACAGATACGCAGTATTTT. Amino acid sequence: CASSFEGGLAGILTDTQYF.

The chain carries TRBV19 and TRBJ1-4, with D maybe TRBD1 (5 bases). This CDR3 is 15 amino acids long. Trimming left V 4 bases short and J 2 bases short, with 11 bases between. Per the germline V gene, CDR1 is LNHDA and CDR2 is SQIVND (reference sequence). CDR3 loop: CASSTVGATNEKLFF. CDR3 DNA sequence: TGTGCCAGTAGTACTGTTGGGGCTACTAATGAAAAACTGTTTTTT.